This entry lists 25 T cell receptor beta chains sequenced from one sample in a study of PD-1 blockade in mismatch repair-deficient tumors. Some clones are missing from TCRdb's copy, which holds only in-frame ones; the method was immunoSEQ multiplex PCR. The sample contains some 100,000 clones, approximately 80% of which appear only once. The source was peripheral blood, collected about eight months after starting pembrolizumab. The source of these receptors is an adult with mismatch repair-deficient cancer.

The rearrangement uses TRBV30 and TRBJ2-1, with 7 bases matching TRBD1. Germline assignment: CDR1 GTSNPN and CDR2 SVGIG (reference sequence). The CDR3 is 13 amino acids. The V gene end was trimmed by 7 bases and the J gene end by 12 bases; junction bases not matched to a gene: 15. The CDR3 nucleotides are TGTGCCTACGACAGGGAACAACCTCAGGGGCAGTTCTTC. Residues: CAYDREQPQGQFF.

The genes are TRBV29-1 and TRBJ2-1; possibly TRBD2 for D (5 bases). Between the trimmed V and J ends, which lost 6 bases and 9 bases, there was a span of 6 bases. The CDR3 consists of 9 residues. The germline CDR1 and CDR2 sequences are SQVTM and ANQGSEA. The CDR3 region is CSVDFEQFF. DNA of the CDR3: TGCAGCGTGGACTTTGAGCAGTTCTTC.

The J gene is TRBJ2-5, the V gene TRBV5-1, with D possibly TRBD1 on 5 matching bases. The ends were cut back, 1 base at V and 3 bases at J, with 10 bases in the middle. CDR1 and CDR2 (germline): SGHRS, YFSETQ. The CDR3 extends over 14 amino acids. The CDR3 reads CASSLISTEETQYF. For the CDR3, the DNA is TGCGCCAGCAGCTTGATCTCGACAGAAGAGACCCAGTACTTC.

The rearrangement links TRBV10-2 to TRBJ2-7, with 7 bases aligning to TRBD2. The CDR3 has 12 residues. Germline V gene lookup returns CDR1 WSHSY and CDR2 SAAADI. V dropped 7 bases and J dropped 2; count of bases not matched to a gene: 2. Here the CDR3 DNA reads TGCGCCAGCACGGCGGGAGCCTACGAGCAGTACTTC. Translating gives CASTAGAYEQYF.

This chain uses TRBV11-2 with TRBJ2-1, with TRBD2 identical over 12 bases. The CDR3 totals 17 residues. Looked up from germline, CDR1 is SGHAT and CDR2 is FQNNGV. J was trimmed by 2 bases and V by 2 bases; bases with no gene match: 4. The CDR3 DNA is TGTGCCAGCAGCTTAAGACTAGCGGGAGATACCTACAATGAGCAGTTCTTC. As protein: CASSLRLAGDTYNEQFF. Full variable domain (remainder filled in from reference TRBV11-2 and TRBJ2-1): EAGVAQSPRYKIIEKRQSVAFWCNPISGHATLYWYQQILGQGPKLLIQFQNNGVVDDSQLPKDRFSAERLKGVDSTLKIQPAKLEDSAVYLCASSLRLAGDTYNEQFFGPGTRLTVL.

The chain carries TRBV7-6 and TRBJ1-1, with D unclear. In germline, CDR1 is SGHVS, CDR2 FNYEAQ. V was shortened by 4 bases and J by 0 bases, with 9 bases between the two germline ends. The CDR3 extends over 14 amino acids. CDR3 in DNA: TGTGCCAGCAGCTCCGGACTGATGAACACTGAAGCTTTCTTT. This encodes CASSSGLMNTEAFF.

The V and J genes are TRBV27 and TRBJ2-5, with D unresolved. The CDR3 consists of 15 residues. Germline V gene sequence: CDR1 MNHEY, CDR2 SMNVEV (reference sequence). V was trimmed by 0 bases and J by 3 bases, leaving 11 bases between them. The CDR3 DNA sequence: TGTGCCAGCAGTTTATCTACCCTACGGGAAGAGACCCAGTACTTC. This codes for CASSLSTLREETQYF.

The chain couples TRBV7-3 to TRBJ2-1, with D perhaps TRBD1 (6 bases). The CDR3 is 14 residues long. CDR1 and CDR2 (germline): SGHTA, FQGTGA. Trimming cost V 3 bases and J 5 bases, with 11 bases left between them. The CDR3 DNA sequence: TGTGCCAGCAGCTTCGACCAGGGGAACAATGAGCAGTTCTTC. As protein: CASSFDQGNNEQFF.

The J gene is TRBJ2-3, the V gene TRBV11-2; 9 bases align to TRBD2. The V and J ends lost 0 bases and 6 bases, in that order; junction bases with no gene match: 7. The CDR3 is made up of 16 amino acids. Germline V lookup: CDR1 SGHAT, CDR2 FQNNGV. CDR3 sequence reads: CASSLDWPSGTDTQYF. The CDR3, as DNA: TGTGCCAGCAGCTTAGATTGGCCTAGCGGGACGGATACGCAGTATTTT.

The rearrangement uses TRBV5-1 and TRBJ2-7; 11 bases agree with TRBD2. The CDR3 totals 14 residues. V dropped 4 bases and J dropped 4; count of bases not matched to a gene: 4. From germline, CDR1 is SGHRS and CDR2 YFSETQ. In DNA form, the CDR3 reads TGCGCCAGCAGCCACACTAGCGGGAGTTACGAGCAGTACTTC. Its translation is CASSHTSGSYEQYF.

The rearrangement joins TRBV11-3 to TRBJ2-1; possibly TRBD2 for D (6 bases). The V end was cut by 3 bases, the J end by 0 bases, with 9 bases between. The CDR3 spans 15 residues. The germline V gene has CDR1 SGHNT and CDR2 YENEEA. As DNA, the CDR3 is TGTGCCAGCAGCTTGGAGGGGAGCTCCTACAATGAGCAGTTCTTC. It encodes CASSLEGSSYNEQFF.

CDR3 DNA sequence: TGTGCCAGCAGCTTTGGCGGACTAGCGGGAGCAGATACGCAGTATTTT. Translated: CASSFGGLAGADTQYF. The chain links TRBV7-9 to TRBJ2-3, with 13 bases that match TRBD2. Germline V gene lookup returns CDR1 SEHNR and CDR2 FQNEAQ (reference sequence). V shed 3 bases, J shed 4 bases, and the junction held 4 bases outside the gene matches. This CDR3 spans 16 amino acids.

The J gene is TRBJ1-2, the V gene TRBV7-3, with D tentatively TRBD1 (6 bases). The CDR3 runs to 12 residues. The ends were cut back, 6 bases at V and 3 bases at J, with 8 bases in the middle. Germline V CDR1 and CDR2: SGHTA, FQGTGA. This chain's CDR3 is CASSWTDYGYTF. The CDR3 DNA sequence: TGTGCCAGCAGTTGGACAGACTATGGCTACACCTTC.

The chain has TRBV7-3 and TRBJ1-1, with D hard to call. V was pared by 11 bases and J by 2 bases, with 3 bases between. This CDR3 has 9 amino acids. Germline-derived CDR1 and CDR2 are SGHTA and FQGTGA. CDR3 residues: CALNTEAFF. CDR3 DNA: TGTGCCCTCAACACTGAAGCTTTCTTT. Variable domain in full (rest from reference TRBV7-3 and TRBJ1-1): GAGVSQTPSNKVTEKGKYVELRCDPISGHTALYWYRQSLGQGPEFLIYFQGTGAADDSGLPNDRFFAVRPEGSVSTLKIQRTERGDSAVYLCALNTEAFFGQGTRLTVV.

This clone was seen just once. The chain employs TRBV5-6 and TRBJ2-1, with 11 bases that match TRBD1. Germline assignment: CDR1 SGHDT and CDR2 YYEEEE. The CDR3 consists of 15 residues. V lost 3 bases to trimming and J lost 6 bases; unmatched junction nucleotides: 5. CDR3 bases: TGTGCCAGCAGCTGGGACAGGGGGTCTTCCAATGAGCAGTTCTTC. It translates to CASSWDRGSSNEQFF.

This chain joins TRBV30 and TRBJ1-4; 7 bases match TRBD1. Germline V gives CDR1 GTSNPN, CDR2 SVGIG (reference sequence). CDR3 length: 13 amino acids. V trimming: 3 bases; J trimming: 7 bases; junction bases outside the gene matches: 5. CDR3 loop: CAWRKNRGEKLFF. The CDR3 DNA follows: TGTGCCTGGAGAAAGAACAGGGGTGAAAAACTGTTTTTT.

The chain recombines TRBV6-5 with TRBJ2-7; 10 positions agree with TRBD2. This CDR3 has 16 residues. Trimming removed 2 bases from V and 5 bases from J; junction bases left unmatched: 9. Per germline, CDR1 MNHEY and CDR2 SVGAGI. The CDR3: CASSYLASGSGNEQYF. The CDR3 bases are TGTGCCAGCAGTTACCTAGCTAGCGGGAGTGGGAACGAGCAGTACTTC.

The rearrangement uses TRBV29-1 and TRBJ1-3; D call uncertain. The CDR3 totals 15 residues. CDR1 is SQVTM, CDR2 ANQGSEA, per germline. V shed 7 bases and J shed 0 bases, with 16 bases lying between them. CDR3 region: CSARTPPSSGNTIYF. CDR3 DNA: TGCAGCGCCCGGACCCCTCCTAGCTCTGGAAACACCATATATTTT.

The chain joins TRBV5-4 to TRBJ2-5; possibly TRBD2 for D (5 bases). Germline V CDR1 and CDR2: SGHNT, YYREEE (reference sequence). This CDR3 contains 14 residues. V lost 4 bases and J 3 bases, leaving 13 bases between the germline ends. For the CDR3, the DNA is TGTGCCAGCAGCCCGGACTCGCGTAAAGAGACCCAGTACTTC. The encoded protein is CASSPDSRKETQYF.

The chain recombines TRBV11-1 with TRBJ1-4; D not resolved. Germline lookup yields CDR1 SGHAT and CDR2 FQDESV (reference sequence). The V and J ends lost 2 bases and 8 bases respectively, with 18 bases between them. This CDR3 comprises 16 residues. CDR3 DNA: TGTGCCAGCAGCTTACCGGCCCTCGGGCGTCAGGAAAAACTGTTTTTT. Its translation: CASSLPALGRQEKLFF.

The rearrangement joins TRBV7-2 to TRBJ2-7; possibly TRBD1 or TRBD2 for D (5 bases each). The CDR3 length is 15 residues. Germline V gene lookup returns CDR1 SGHTA and CDR2 FQGNSA. Trimming took off 3 bases at V and 6 bases at J, with 18 bases between the two ends. CDR3 bases: TGTGCCAGCAGCTTGGGGGACCCTCGATTTTCCGAGCAGTACTTC. Translation: CASSLGDPRFSEQYF.

The chain recombines TRBV5-8 with TRBJ2-3, with D unresolved. Germline CDR1 reads SGHTS; CDR2 reads YDEGEE. V lost 4 bases and J lost 2, with 14 bases in between. The CDR3 length is 15 residues. The CDR3 here is CASSQGPTNTDTQYF. For the CDR3, the DNA is TGTGCCAGCAGCCAAGGACCTACAAACACAGATACGCAGTATTTT.

V gene TRBV6-4 combines with J gene TRBJ2-2, with D hard to call. CDR1 MRHNA and CDR2 SNTAGT come from the germline V gene. Trimming left V 2 bases short and J 0 bases short, with 1 base between. The CDR3 is made up of 13 amino acids. The CDR3 spells CASSDTNTGELFF. The CDR3 bases are TGTGCCAGCAGTGACACGAACACCGGGGAGCTGTTTTTT.

The chain links TRBV27 to TRBJ2-7; D is perhaps TRBD1 (6 bases). CDR1 MNHEY and CDR2 SMNVEV come from the germline V gene (reference sequence). V was clipped by 9 bases and J by 2 bases, with 14 bases between them. The CDR3 loop spans 13 amino acids. The CDR3 bases are TGTGCCAGTATCGGACAGATACCCTACGAGCAGTACTTC. It specifies CASIGQIPYEQYF.

The J gene is TRBJ2-6, the V gene TRBV5-1; maybe TRBD1 (6 bases). CDR1 and CDR2 from the germline V gene are SGHRS and YFSETQ. V shed 0 bases and J shed 2 bases, with 6 bases lying between them. This CDR3 region has 15 residues. The CDR3 nucleotides are TGCGCCAGCAGCTTGGACAGGGCTGGGGCCAACGTCCTGACTTTC. This encodes CASSLDRAGANVLTF.